This T cell receptor beta chain was sequenced in a study of lymphopenia after photon versus proton radiotherapy. For this clone: The antigen remains unidentified.

The germline gives CDR1 SGHTA, CDR2 FQGNSA. The CDR3 has 14 residues. The J segment lost 4 bases and the V segment lost 5 bases, leaving 5 bases of the junction unmatched. Study-level findings and limits: After the lymphocyte nadir, photon-treated repertoires showed oligoclonal expansion, especially of CD8+ Temra cells.

The method was immunoSEQ multiplex PCR; TCRdb's version includes in-frame clones alone and lacks a portion of them. This repertoire shows 150,000 or so clones, approximately 90% found once; its top ten account for approximately 4.8%. The chain links TRBV7-2 to TRBJ2-7, with 10 bases aligning to TRBD2. This receptor was taken from a man in his fifties or sixties with gastric cancer. The starting material was peripheral blood, obtained from a patient treated with photon-based radiotherapy. For the CDR3, the DNA is TGTGCCAGCAGCCCCGGACTAGCGGCATACGAGCAGTACTTC. Translation: CASSPGLAAYEQYF. Variable domain in full (rest from reference TRBV7-2 and TRBJ2-7): GAGVSQSPSNKVTEKGKDVELRCDPISGHTALYWYRQSLGQGLEFLIYFQGNSAPDKSGLPSDRFSAERTGGSVSTLTIQRTQQEDSAVYLCASSPGLAAYEQYFGPGTRLTVT.